The clone carrying this TCR beta chain has a single count. J was trimmed by 0 bases and V by 3 bases; bases with no gene match: 4. CDR1 KGHSH and CDR2 LQKENI come from the germline V gene. The CDR3 sequence is 16 residues long. The sample comes from a study of blood T cell repertoires in COVID-19. Everyone who took part was about 18 to 90 years old, and they came from roughly 25 US areas. Researchers sorted participants into cohorts using their self-reported clinical history. Assay: immunoSEQ multiplex PCR; the TCRdb copy retains only in-frame clones and omits some. The sample includes some 410,000 clones, roughly 90% of them seen just once.

Material: PBMCs or T cells enriched from blood (not recorded which). The sequence was collected from a woman in her thirties with acute COVID-19. The chain links TRBV18 to TRBJ2-2; TRBD1 agrees at 7 bases. CDR3 in amino acids: CASSPKGTANTGELFF. CDR3 sequence (DNA): TGTGCCAGCTCACCGAAAGGGACAGCGAACACCGGGGAGCTGTTTTTT.